Here is one TCR beta chain with its context. No antigen is known for it. The sample is drawn from a study of graft-versus-host responses after intestinal transplantation. The CDR3 is 18 residues long. Trimming stripped 9 bases from V and 1 base from J, with 22 bases between. Germline V gene lookup returns CDR1 LGHNA and CDR2 YSLEER. Using immunoSEQ multiplex PCR, the repertoire was profiled, and TCRdb retains in-frame clones only, with some absent. The table has about 82,000 clones, 91% seen once; the top ten hold approximately 0.1%. This receptor was identified in a human donor who received an intestinal transplant. The sample consisted of unstimulated CD4+ T cells sorted from spleen or lymph node cells, taken before intestinal transplant. The J gene is TRBJ2-6, the V gene TRBV4-3; tentatively, D is TRBD1 (6 bases). CDR3 protein: CARTTGNSLKSGANVLTF. The CDR3 DNA follows: TGCGCCAGAACTACAGGGAACTCATTAAAGTCTGGGGCCAACGTCCTGACTTTC.